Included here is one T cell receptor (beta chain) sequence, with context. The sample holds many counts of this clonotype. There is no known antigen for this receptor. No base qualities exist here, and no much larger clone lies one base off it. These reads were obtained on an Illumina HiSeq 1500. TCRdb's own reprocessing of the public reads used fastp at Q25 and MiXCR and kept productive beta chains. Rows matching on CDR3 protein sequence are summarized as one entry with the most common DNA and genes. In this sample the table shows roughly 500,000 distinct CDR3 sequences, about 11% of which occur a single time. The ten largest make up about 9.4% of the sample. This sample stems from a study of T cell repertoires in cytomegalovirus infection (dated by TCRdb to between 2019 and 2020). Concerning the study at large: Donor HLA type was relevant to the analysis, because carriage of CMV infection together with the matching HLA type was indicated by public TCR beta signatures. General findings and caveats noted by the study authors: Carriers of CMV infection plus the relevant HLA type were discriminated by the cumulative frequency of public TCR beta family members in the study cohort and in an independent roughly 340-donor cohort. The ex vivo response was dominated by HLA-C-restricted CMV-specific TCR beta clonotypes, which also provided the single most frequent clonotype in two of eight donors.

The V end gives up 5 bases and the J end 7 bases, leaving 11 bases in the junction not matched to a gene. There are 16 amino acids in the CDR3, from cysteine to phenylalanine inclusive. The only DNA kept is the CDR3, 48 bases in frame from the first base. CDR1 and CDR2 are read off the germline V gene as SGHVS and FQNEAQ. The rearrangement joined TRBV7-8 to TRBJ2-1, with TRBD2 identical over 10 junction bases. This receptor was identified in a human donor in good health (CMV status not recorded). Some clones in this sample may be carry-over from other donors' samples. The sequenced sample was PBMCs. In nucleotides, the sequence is TGTGCCAGCAGCCCGAAGCGGGGGGGCCCACAGAATGAGCAGTTCTTC. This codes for CASSPKRGGPQNEQFF. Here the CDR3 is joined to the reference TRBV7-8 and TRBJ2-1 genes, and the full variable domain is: GAGVSQSPRYKVAKRGQDVALRCDPISGHVSLFWYQQALGQGPEFLTYFQNEAQLDKSGLPSDRFFAERPEGSVSTLKIQRTQQEDSAVYLCASSPKRGGPQNEQFFGPGTRLTVL.